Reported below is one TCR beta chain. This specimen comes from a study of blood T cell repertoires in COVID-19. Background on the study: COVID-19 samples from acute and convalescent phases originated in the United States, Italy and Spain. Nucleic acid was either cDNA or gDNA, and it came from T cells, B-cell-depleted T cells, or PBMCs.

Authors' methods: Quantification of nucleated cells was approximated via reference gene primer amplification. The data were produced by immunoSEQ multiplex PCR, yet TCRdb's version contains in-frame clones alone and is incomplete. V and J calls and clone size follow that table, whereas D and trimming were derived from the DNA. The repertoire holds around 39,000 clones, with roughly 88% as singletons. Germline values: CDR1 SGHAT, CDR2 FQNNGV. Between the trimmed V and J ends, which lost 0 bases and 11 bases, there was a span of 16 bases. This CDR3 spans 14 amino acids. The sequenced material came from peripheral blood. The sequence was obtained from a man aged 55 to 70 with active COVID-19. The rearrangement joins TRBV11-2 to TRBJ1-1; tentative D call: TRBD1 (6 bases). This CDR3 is CASSLDSLTTGAFF. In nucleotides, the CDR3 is TGTGCCAGCAGCTTAGATTCACTGACCACAGGGGCTTTCTTT.